This TCR beta chain was found in a study of long-term antiretroviral therapy in people with HIV. An immunoSEQ assay, version v3.0, was performed at survey level. Here immunoSEQ multiplex PCR was the method, and the copy in TCRdb shows in-frame clones only, minus some. The sample includes roughly 30,000 clones, just under 95% of them seen just once. Trimming stripped 5 bases from V and 3 bases from J, with 14 bases between. There are 14 residues in the CDR3. Per germline, CDR1 SEHNR and CDR2 FQNEAQ (reference sequence). The sequenced sample was unsorted PBMCs, obtained 5.3 years after starting antiretroviral therapy. V gene TRBV7-9 combines with J gene TRBJ2-7; D might be TRBD2 (6 bases). The TCR was taken from a man between 45 and 60 years old with HIV. The DNA of the CDR3 is TGTGCCAGCAGCCAACCGGGAGCTAGCTACGAGCAGTACTTC. Protein: CASSQPGASYEQYF.